This TCR beta chain was sequenced in a study of post-analysis software for immune sequencing data. General study results and limits: Versus controls, multiple sclerosis patients showed significantly lower diversity (normalized Chao1). Elevated frequency relative to controls characterized a handful of TRBV segments in patients, TRBV5-6, TRBV5-1 and TRBV20-1 among them.

Unique molecular identifiers tagged the TCR beta cDNA libraries. TCRdb fed the PCR reads into MiXCR, producing one record per CDR3 protein. The profile shows more than 500,000 distinct CDR3 sequences, approximately 31% of them singletons. Note on this clonotype: What it recognizes is unknown.

V trimming: 5 bases; J trimming: 4 bases; junction bases outside the gene matches: 25. CDR3 length equals 22 residues. Germline values: CDR1 SGHAT, CDR2 FQNNGV. The TCR sequence derives from a girl aged 2-17 years with multiple sclerosis. What was sequenced was blood. The gene calls are TRBV11-2 and TRBJ2-5, with 13 nucleotides matching TRBD2. The chain's CDR3 is CASSPPLSSPGTSGDSRETQYF. The CDR3 nucleotides are TGTGCCAGCAGCCCCCCCCTCTCCTCCCCCGGGACTAGCGGGGATAGCCGAGAGACCCAGTACTTC.